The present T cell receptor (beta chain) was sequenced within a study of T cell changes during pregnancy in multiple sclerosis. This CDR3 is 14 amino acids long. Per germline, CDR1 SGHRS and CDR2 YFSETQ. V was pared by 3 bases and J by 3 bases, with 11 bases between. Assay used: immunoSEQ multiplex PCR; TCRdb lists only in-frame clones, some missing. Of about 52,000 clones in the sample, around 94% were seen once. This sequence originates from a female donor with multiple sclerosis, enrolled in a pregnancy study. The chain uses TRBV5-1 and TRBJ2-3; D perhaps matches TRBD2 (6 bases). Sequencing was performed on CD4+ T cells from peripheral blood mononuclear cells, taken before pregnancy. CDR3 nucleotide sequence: TGCGCCAGCAGCTGGGGGGAGCGGACAGATACGCAGTATTTT. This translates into CASSWGERTDTQYF.